Here is one T cell receptor beta chain with its context. Using immunoSEQ multiplex PCR, the repertoire was profiled, and TCRdb retains in-frame clones only, with some absent. The sample contains 200,000 to 250,000 clones, around 81% of which appear only once. This record belongs to a study of blood T cell repertoires in COVID-19. The TCR sequence derives from a woman aged 40 to 55 with acute COVID-19. Sequencing was carried out using PBMCs or T cells enriched from blood (not recorded which).

The CDR3 DNA reads TGTGCCAGCAGAAAGACAGGAACTTATGGAAACACCATATATTTT. It is translated as CASRKTGTYGNTIYF. The chain joins TRBV14 to TRBJ1-3, with D possibly TRBD1 on 6 matching bases. This CDR3 contains 15 residues. Germline V gene lookup returns CDR1 SGHDN and CDR2 FVKESK. V lost 6 bases and J lost 3, with 15 bases in between.